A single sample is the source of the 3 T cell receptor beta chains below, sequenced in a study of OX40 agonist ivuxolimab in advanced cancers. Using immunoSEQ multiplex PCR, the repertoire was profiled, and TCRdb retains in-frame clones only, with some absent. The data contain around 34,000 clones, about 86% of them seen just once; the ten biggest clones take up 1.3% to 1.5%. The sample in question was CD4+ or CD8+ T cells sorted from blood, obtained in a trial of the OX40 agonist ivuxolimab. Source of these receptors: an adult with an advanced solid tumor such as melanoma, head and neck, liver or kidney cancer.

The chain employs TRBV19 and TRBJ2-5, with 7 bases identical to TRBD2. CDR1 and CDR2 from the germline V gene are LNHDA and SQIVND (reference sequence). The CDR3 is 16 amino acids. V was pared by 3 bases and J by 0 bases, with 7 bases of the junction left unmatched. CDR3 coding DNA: TGTGCCAGTAGTATGGGGGGGACGTCGTACCAAGAGACCCAGTACTTC. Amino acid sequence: CASSMGGTSYQETQYF. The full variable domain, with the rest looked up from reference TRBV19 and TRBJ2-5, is DGGITQSPKYLFRKEGQNVTLSCEQNLNHDAMYWYRQDPGQGLRLIYYSQIVNDFQKGDIAEGYSVSREKKESFPLTVTSAQKNPTAFYLCASSMGGTSYQETQYFGPGTRLLVL.

In DNA form, the CDR3 reads TGTGCCAGCAGTTACTCGACGGGGGCTGAAGCTTTCTTT. Translation: CASSYSTGAEAFF. The rearrangement links TRBV6-5 to TRBJ1-1; TRBD1 is a possible D gene (5 bases). This CDR3 is built from 13 residues. Trimming removed 0 bases at V and 6 bases at J, with 8 bases between. In germline, CDR1 is MNHEY, CDR2 SVGAGI.

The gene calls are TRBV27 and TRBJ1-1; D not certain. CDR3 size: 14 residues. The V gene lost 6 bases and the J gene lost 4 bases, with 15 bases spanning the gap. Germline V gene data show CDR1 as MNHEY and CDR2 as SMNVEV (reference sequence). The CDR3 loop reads CASRILFSGTEAFF. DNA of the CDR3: TGTGCCAGCAGAATCCTTTTCAGCGGCACTGAAGCTTTCTTT.